This T cell receptor (beta chain) was captured in a study of T-cell reconstitution after alpha-beta-depleted transplantation in children. The library targeted TCRbeta and was prepared with unique molecular identifiers. TCRdb re-called the PCR reads with MiXCR, one entry per CDR3 protein. Here the sample spans a few hundred thousand distinct CDR3 sequences, over 10% being singletons. This clonotype was counted many times. CDR3 length equals 15 residues. The V and J ends lost 3 bases and 0 bases respectively, with 11 bases between them. This receptor was identified in a male patient under 18 who had a stem cell transplant for acute myeloid leukemia, so the T cells may come from the graft donor. The chain carries TRBV12-3 or TRBV12-4 and TRBJ2-5; D not resolved. The source was PBMCs, mostly from graft donor cells, collected 360 days after TCRalphabeta/CD19-depleted stem cell transplant. The CDR3 nucleotides are TGTGCCAGCAGTTTGGCAGGATCGTACCAAGAGACCCAGTACTTC. Amino acids: CASSLAGSYQETQYF.